These 6 T cell receptor beta chains came from one sample sequenced in a study of blood T cell repertoires in COVID-19. The repertoire was sequenced with immunoSEQ multiplex PCR; TCRdb's copy has only in-frame clones and lacks some. Here the sample spans about 140,000 clones, 80% to 85% being singletons. Source material: peripheral blood. The receptor source for this set is a woman of 80 years or more with acute or convalescent COVID-19.

The chain has TRBV5-1 and TRBJ1-6; D ambiguous. Between the trimmed V and J ends, which lost 4 bases and 7 bases, there was a span of 12 bases. Per germline, CDR1 SGHRS and CDR2 YFSETQ. The CDR3 covers 14 residues. CDR3 bases: TGCGCCAGCAGCGTATGGTCAGGAAATTCACCCCTCCACTTT. It translates to CASSVWSGNSPLHF. Drawing the rest from reference TRBV5-1 and TRBJ1-6, the complete variable domain is KAGVTQTPRYLIKTRGQQVTLSCSPISGHRSVSWYQQTPGQGLQFLFEYFSETQRNKGNFPGRFSGRQFSNSRSEMNVSTLELGDSALYLCASSVWSGNSPLHFGNGTRLTVT.

V gene TRBV7-2 combines with J gene TRBJ2-1; D may be TRBD2 (6 bases). CDR1 and CDR2 (germline): SGHTA, FQGNSA. The CDR3 consists of 13 residues. The germline V and J ends were trimmed by 4 bases and 9 bases, with 13 bases remaining between them. CDR3 coding DNA: TGTGCCAGCAGCTCCCAGGAGGGGAGTGAGCAGTTCTTC. This sequence encodes CASSSQEGSEQFF.

V usage is TRBV18 and J usage is TRBJ2-7, with 7 positions matching TRBD2. V shed 5 bases, J shed 3 bases, and the junction held 10 bases outside the gene matches. The CDR3 is 15 amino acids. Germline V gives CDR1 KGHSH, CDR2 LQKENI. The CDR3 here is CASSRDLGGSYEQYF. The CDR3 coding sequence is TGTGCCAGCTCAAGGGACCTCGGGGGGAGCTACGAGCAGTACTTC. Drawing the rest from reference TRBV18 and TRBJ2-7, the complete variable domain is NAGVMQNPRHLVRRRGQEARLRCSPMKGHSHVYWYRQLPEEGLKFMVYLQKENIIDESGMPKERFSAEFPKEGPSILRIQQVVRGDSAAYFCASSRDLGGSYEQYFGPGTRLTVT.

The chain couples TRBV10-1 to TRBJ2-7, with D tentatively TRBD1 (5 bases). The CDR3 totals 13 residues. Germline-derived CDR1 and CDR2 are WNHNN and SYGVQD (reference sequence). V was cut by 5 bases and J by 5 bases, with 13 bases left in between. CDR3 protein: CASSSARAHEQYF. CDR3 nucleotides: TGCGCCAGCAGTTCCGCCAGGGCTCACGAGCAGTACTTC.

The chain couples TRBV10-3 to TRBJ2-2; TRBD2 matches 14 bases. Trimming cost V 4 bases and J 4 bases; bases outside gene matches: 5. The CDR3 has 17 residues. CDR1 is ENHRY, CDR2 SYGVKD, per germline. CDR3: CAISGLAGGRGTGELFF. In DNA form, the CDR3 reads TGTGCCATCAGTGGACTAGCGGGGGGGCGCGGCACCGGGGAGCTGTTTTTT.

The chain combines TRBV5-1 with TRBJ2-7; 8 bases map to TRBD2. Germline trimming cut 2 bases from V and 4 bases from J; bases unmatched to any gene: 11. CDR1 and CDR2 (germline): SGHRS, YFSETQ. CDR3 length equals 16 residues. The CDR3 nucleotides read TGCGCCAGCAGCTTAACCCCGGGACTAGTCGATTACGAGCAGTACTTC. As protein: CASSLTPGLVDYEQYF.